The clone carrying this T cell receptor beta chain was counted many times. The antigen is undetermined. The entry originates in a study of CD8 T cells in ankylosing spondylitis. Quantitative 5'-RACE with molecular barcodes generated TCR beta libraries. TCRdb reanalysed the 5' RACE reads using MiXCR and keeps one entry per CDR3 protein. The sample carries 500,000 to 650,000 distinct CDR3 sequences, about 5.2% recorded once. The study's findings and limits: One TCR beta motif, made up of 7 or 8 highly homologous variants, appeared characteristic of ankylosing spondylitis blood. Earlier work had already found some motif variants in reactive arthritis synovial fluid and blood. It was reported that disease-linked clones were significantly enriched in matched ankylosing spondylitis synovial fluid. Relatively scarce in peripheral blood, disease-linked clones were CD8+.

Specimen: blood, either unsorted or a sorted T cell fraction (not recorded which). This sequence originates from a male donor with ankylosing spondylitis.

The CDR3 DNA reads as TGTGCCAGCAGCCAAGCGACTAGCGGGAACACCGGGGAGCTGTTTTTT. Its translation: CASSQATSGNTGELFF. This chain links TRBV4-2 with TRBJ2-2; 9 nucleotides line up with TRBD2. CDR1 and CDR2 from the germline V gene are LGHNA and YNFKEQ. The CDR3 covers 16 residues. J gave up 1 base and V 1 base, and 1 base lay outside the gene matches.